Sequencing of this TCR beta chain was carried out in a study of cytomegalovirus exposure and HLA in healthy donors. 60 Vbeta and 13 Jbeta primers were used in PCR. Some clones are missing from TCRdb's copy, which holds only in-frame ones; the method was immunoSEQ multiplex PCR. The data contain 65,000 to 100,000 clones, 75% of them seen just once; the ten biggest clones take up roughly 2.2%. Trimming took 3 bases from V and 5 from J, leaving 16 bases between them. From germline, CDR1 is SQVTM and CDR2 ANQGSEA. This CDR3 has 14 amino acids. This TCR was sampled from a man aged 40-49 years in good health and CMV-seronegative. This chain links TRBV29-1 with TRBJ1-1; unclear D gene. The specimen sequenced was PBMCs. The CDR3 spells CSVDSGPVGTEAFF. CDR3 bases: TGCAGCGTTGATAGCGGGCCTGTAGGGACTGAAGCTTTCTTT.